This T cell receptor beta chain originates from a study of technical replicates of blood from several donors. Here immunoSEQ multiplex PCR was the method, and the copy in TCRdb shows in-frame clones only, minus some. Seen here are more than 90,000 clones, about 95% observed once, and the top ten hold just over 0.25%. This clone showed up just once. The CDR3 covers 17 residues. The trim removed 2 bases at V and 1 base at J, leaving 10 bases unmatched. The gene calls are TRBV23-1 and TRBJ2-7; 8 bases line up with TRBD1. TRBV23-1 is filed as an ORF, its function uncertain. The material sequenced was T cells isolated from PBMCs. The sequence was obtained from a human donor in good health. The chain's CDR3 is CASSQDTPTGVSYEQYF. The CDR3 nucleotides read TGCGCCAGCAGTCAAGACACCCCGACAGGGGTATCCTACGAGCAGTACTTC.